These 5 T cell receptor beta chains share one sample of origin, sequenced in a study of T cell responses to AZD1222 COVID-19 vaccine. Generated by immunoSEQ multiplex PCR, the TCRdb table keeps only in-frame clones and is missing some. The sample includes some 130,000 clones, about 90% of them seen just once. The sample was peripheral blood, taken on day 0 of AZD1222 vaccination. The receptors shown here come from an adult in good health.

This clone was seen more than once but under ten times. The rearrangement joins TRBV11-2 to TRBJ2-1; perhaps TRBD1 as D (5 bases). Between the trimmed V and J ends, which lost 2 bases and 8 bases, there was a span of 16 bases. The CDR3 sequence is 15 residues long. Germline CDR1 and CDR2: SGHAT and FQNNGV. CDR3 sequence reads: CASSLNFQGHDEQFF. The CDR3 bases are TGTGCCAGCAGCTTAAATTTTCAGGGCCATGATGAGCAGTTCTTC.

The CDR3 DNA is TGTGCCAGCGGTCCCAAGGGGGCAACCTATGGCTACACCTTC. Translation: CASGPKGATYGYTF. V gene TRBV25-1 combines with J gene TRBJ1-2, with 7 bases aligning to TRBD1. Trimming removed 8 bases from V and 4 bases from J; junction bases left unmatched: 10. The CDR3 loop spans 14 amino acids. CDR1 is MGHDK, CDR2 SYGVNS, per germline.

V and J are TRBV10-3 and TRBJ1-2, with D uncertain. V was pared by 5 bases and J by 7 bases, with 23 bases between. This CDR3 comprises 16 residues. Germline lookup yields CDR1 ENHRY and CDR2 SYGVKD. DNA of the CDR3: TGTGCCATCAGTTCGATTTCGGGCCGCCGACCTGGTGGCTACACCTTC. Protein: CAISSISGRRPGGYTF.

The J gene is TRBJ1-4, the V gene TRBV7-8; 9 bases align to TRBD1. Trimming took 5 bases from V and 7 from J; bases not matched to a gene: 8. Germline assignment: CDR1 SGHVS and CDR2 FQNEAQ. This CDR3 has 15 residues. Written as DNA, the CDR3 is TGTGCCAGCAGCGGAGACAGGGGGGAGGGTGAAAAACTGTTTTTT. It encodes CASSGDRGEGEKLFF.

The chain employs TRBV11-3 and TRBJ1-1; TRBD1 agrees at 10 bases. This CDR3 is built from 15 residues. The V segment lost 1 base and the J segment 8 bases; nucleotides outside the gene matches: 7. From germline, CDR1 is SGHNT and CDR2 YENEEA. The CDR3 loop is CASSLAGQGLSEAFF. The DNA of the CDR3 is TGTGCCAGCAGCTTAGCGGGACAGGGGCTTTCGGAAGCTTTCTTT.